The clone carrying this T cell receptor delta chain was seen a handful of times. TCRdb lists the protein of a much larger clone for this DNA, which differs at residue 9, so this is likely a read error; the protein given here is translated from the DNA itself. Flow sorting of PBMC yielded separate Vgamma9/Vdelta2+ and Vdelta2-negative gammadelta T cell populations for bulk repertoire analysis. These data come from a study of γδ T cells in repeated Plasmodium falciparum infection. TCRdb re-called the multiplex PCR reads with CATT. The sample shows about 57,000 delta-chain clones, approximately 1.5% of them seen only once. The CDR3 extends over 24 amino acids. The germline CDR1 and CDR2 sequences are TSWWSYY and QGS. The V segment lost 2 bases and the J segment 3 bases; nucleotides outside the gene matches: 25.

The source of this sequence is a pool of human donors (malaria-infected and uninfected, not separated). Sample: gamma-delta T cells from blood. The genes are TRDV1 and TRDJ2; TRDD3 matches at 12 bases. Here the CDR3 DNA reads TGTGCTCTTGGGGAATCCCCCTTCCCACCTCACTCCCTCTGGGGGATACGGCTGACAGCACAACTCTTCTTT. Its protein product is CALGESPFPPHSLWGIRLTAQLFF.